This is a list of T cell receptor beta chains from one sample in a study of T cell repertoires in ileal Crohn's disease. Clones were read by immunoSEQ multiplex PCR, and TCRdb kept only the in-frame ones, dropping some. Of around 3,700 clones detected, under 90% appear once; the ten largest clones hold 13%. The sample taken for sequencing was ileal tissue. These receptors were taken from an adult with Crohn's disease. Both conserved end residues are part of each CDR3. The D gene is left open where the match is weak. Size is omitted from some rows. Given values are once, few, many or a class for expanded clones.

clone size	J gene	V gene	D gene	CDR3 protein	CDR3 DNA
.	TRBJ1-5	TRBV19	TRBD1	CASSRRAGQNSYSNQPQHF	TGTGCCAGTAGTAGGCGAGCGGGACAGAACTCTTATAGCAATCAGCCCCAGCATTTT
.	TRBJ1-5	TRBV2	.	CASKVEGLSNQPQHF	TGTGCCAGCAAGGTGGAAGGGCTTAGCAATCAGCCCCAGCATTTT
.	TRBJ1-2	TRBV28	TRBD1	CASSSGQGYGYTF	TGTGCCAGCAGTTCTGGACAGGGCTATGGCTACACCTTC
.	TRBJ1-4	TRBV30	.	CAWTTRTNEKLFF	TGTGCCTGGACCACGAGGACTAATGAAAAACTGTTTTTT
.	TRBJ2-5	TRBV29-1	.	CSVVRGLRQETQYF	TGCAGCGTTGTAAGGGGGTTAAGGCAAGAGACCCAGTACTTC
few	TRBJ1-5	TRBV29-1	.	CSVGVGANQPQHF	TGCAGCGTTGGAGTGGGGGCTAATCAGCCCCAGCATTTT
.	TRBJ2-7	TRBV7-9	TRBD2	CASSLDTSGYEQYF	TGTGCCAGCAGCTTAGATACTAGCGGCTACGAGCAGTACTTC
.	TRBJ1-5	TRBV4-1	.	CASSQGQEGREGLNQPQHF	TGCGCCAGCAGCCAAGGGCAAGAGGGAAGAGAGGGCCTTAATCAGCCCCAGCATTTT
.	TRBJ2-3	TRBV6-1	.	CASSEATPGGRADTQYF	TGTGCCAGCAGTGAAGCAACCCCCGGGGGTCGGGCAGATACGCAGTATTTT
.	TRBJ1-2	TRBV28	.	CASRRKGRFNYGYTF	TGTGCCAGCAGGAGAAAGGGACGGTTTAACTATGGCTACACCTTC
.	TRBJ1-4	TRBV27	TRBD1	CASTGTGSGKLFF	TGTGCCAGTACCGGGACAGGGTCTGGAAAACTGTTTTTT
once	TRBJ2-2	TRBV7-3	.	CASSLDPGYLTGELFF	TGTGCCAGCAGCTTAGACCCCGGCTACCTAACCGGGGAGCTGTTTTTT
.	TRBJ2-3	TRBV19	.	CASSIGTDTQYF	TGTGCCAGTTCGATCGGCACAGATACGCAGTATTTT
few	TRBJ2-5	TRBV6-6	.	CASSSRAGPLETQYF	TGTGCCAGCAGCTCTCGGGCGGGGCCGCTGGAGACCCAGTACTTC
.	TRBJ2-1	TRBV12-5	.	CASATYNEQFF	TGTGCTAGTGCTACGTACAATGAGCAGTTCTTC
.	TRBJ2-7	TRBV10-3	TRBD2	CAIRPGTSVYEQYF	TGTGCCATCAGACCAGGGACTAGCGTTTACGAGCAGTACTTC
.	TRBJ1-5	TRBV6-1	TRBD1	CASLNIGTGNQPQHF	TGTGCCAGCCTCAATATAGGGACAGGCAATCAGCCCCAGCATTTT
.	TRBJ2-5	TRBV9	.	CASSVPGAGETQYF	TGTGCCAGCAGCGTACCGGGGGCGGGAGAGACCCAGTACTTC
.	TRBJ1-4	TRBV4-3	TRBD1	CASSQGYRGRNEKLFF	TGCGCCAGCAGCCAAGGGTACAGGGGGAGGAATGAAAAACTGTTTTTT
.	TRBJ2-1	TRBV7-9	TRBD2	CASSGVRGLAGVNEQFF	TGTGCCAGCAGCGGCGTTCGTGGTCTAGCGGGAGTCAATGAGCAGTTCTTC
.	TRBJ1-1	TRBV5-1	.	CASSLAGSMNTEAFF	TGCGCCAGCAGCTTGGCCGGCAGCATGAACACTGAAGCTTTCTTT
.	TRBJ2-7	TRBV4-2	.	CASSQAPSGEQYF	TGTGCCAGCAGCCAAGCCCCCTCGGGCGAGCAGTACTTC
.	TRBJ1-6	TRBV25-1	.	CASSSGQHNSPLHF	TGTGCCAGCAGTTCTGGACAGCATAATTCACCCCTCCACTTT
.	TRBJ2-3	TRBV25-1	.	CASSALSPGSVRDTQYF	TGTGCCAGCAGTGCCCTCTCCCCAGGGTCGGTACGAGATACGCAGTATTTT
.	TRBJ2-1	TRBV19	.	CASSIPASRNEQFF	TGTGCCAGTAGTATTCCGGCTAGCCGCAATGAGCAGTTCTTC
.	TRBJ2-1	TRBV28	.	CASSKPPLGYEQFF	TGTGCCAGCAGTAAACCACCACTGGGCTATGAGCAGTTCTTC
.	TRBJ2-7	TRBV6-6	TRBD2	CASSYRETGLAGEQYF	TGTGCCAGCAGTTACCGTGAAACGGGACTAGCGGGCGAGCAGTACTTC
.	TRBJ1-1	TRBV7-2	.	CASRPDTGREAFF	TGTGCCAGCAGACCAGACACAGGGAGAGAAGCTTTCTTT
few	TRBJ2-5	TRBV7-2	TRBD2	CASSQSQAGGVWETQYF	TGTGCCAGCAGCCAGAGTCAGGCGGGAGGGGTTTGGGAGACCCAGTACTTC
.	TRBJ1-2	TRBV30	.	CAWSVPPTNYGYTF	TGTGCCTGGAGTGTGCCCCCTACTAACTATGGCTACACCTTC
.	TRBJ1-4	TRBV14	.	CASSQYGKLFF	TGTGCCAGCAGCCAATACGGAAAACTGTTTTTT
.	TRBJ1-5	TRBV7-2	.	CASTLKVGGNQPQHF	TGTGCCAGCACCCTTAAAGTCGGCGGAAATCAGCCCCAGCATTTT
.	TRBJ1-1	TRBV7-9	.	CASSLGGGRENTEAFF	TGTGCCAGCAGCTTAGGGGGAGGCAGGGAGAACACTGAAGCTTTCTTT
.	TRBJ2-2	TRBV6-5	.	CASSISANTGELFF	TGTGCCAGCAGTATAAGCGCGAACACCGGGGAGCTGTTTTTT
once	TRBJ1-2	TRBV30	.	CAWSPAAFYGYTF	TGTGCCTGGAGCCCGGCCGCCTTCTATGGCTACACCTTC
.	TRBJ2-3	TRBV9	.	CASSGARTDTQYF	TGTGCCAGCAGTGGGGCTCGCACAGATACGCAGTATTTT
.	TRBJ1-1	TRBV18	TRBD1	CASSPGTGRSRAFF	TGTGCCAGCTCACCCGGGACAGGGCGTTCGCGGGCTTTCTTT
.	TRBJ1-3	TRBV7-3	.	CASSLTGEAGNTIYF	TGTGCCAGCAGCTTAACAGGGGAGGCTGGAAACACCATATATTTT
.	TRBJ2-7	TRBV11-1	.	CASSPSSYEQYF	TGTGCCAGCAGTCCGAGCTCCTACGAGCAGTACTTC
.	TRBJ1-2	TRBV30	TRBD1	CAWSAEGQRYGYTF	TGTGCCTGGAGTGCCGAGGGACAGAGATATGGCTACACCTTC